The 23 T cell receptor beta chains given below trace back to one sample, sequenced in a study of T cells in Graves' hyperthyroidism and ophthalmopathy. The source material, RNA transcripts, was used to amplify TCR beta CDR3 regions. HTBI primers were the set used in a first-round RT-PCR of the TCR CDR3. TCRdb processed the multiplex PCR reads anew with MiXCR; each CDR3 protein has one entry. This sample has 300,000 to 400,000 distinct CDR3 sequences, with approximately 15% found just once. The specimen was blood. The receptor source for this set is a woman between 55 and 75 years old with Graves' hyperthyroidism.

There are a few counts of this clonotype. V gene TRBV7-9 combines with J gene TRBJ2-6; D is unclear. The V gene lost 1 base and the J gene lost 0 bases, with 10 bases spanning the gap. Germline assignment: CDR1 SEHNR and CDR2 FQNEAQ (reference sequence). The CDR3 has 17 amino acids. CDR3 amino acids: CASSLGMQISGANVLTF. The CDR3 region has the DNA TGTGCCAGCAGCTTAGGTATGCAGATCTCTGGGGCCAACGTCCTGACTTTC.

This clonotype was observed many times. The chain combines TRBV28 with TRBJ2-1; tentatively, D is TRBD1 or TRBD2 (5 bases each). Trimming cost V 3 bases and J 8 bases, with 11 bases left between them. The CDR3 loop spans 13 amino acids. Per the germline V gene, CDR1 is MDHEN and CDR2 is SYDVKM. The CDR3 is CASSFGTLYEQFF. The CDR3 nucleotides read TGTGCCAGCAGTTTCGGGACCCTATATGAGCAGTTCTTC.

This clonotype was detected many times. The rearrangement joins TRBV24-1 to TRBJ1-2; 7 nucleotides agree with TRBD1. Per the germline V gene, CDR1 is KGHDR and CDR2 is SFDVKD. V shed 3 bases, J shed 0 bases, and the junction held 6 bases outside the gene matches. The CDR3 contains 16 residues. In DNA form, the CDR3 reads TGTGCCACCAGTGATGCCCGGACAGGAACTAACTATGGCTACACCTTC. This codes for CATSDARTGTNYGYTF.

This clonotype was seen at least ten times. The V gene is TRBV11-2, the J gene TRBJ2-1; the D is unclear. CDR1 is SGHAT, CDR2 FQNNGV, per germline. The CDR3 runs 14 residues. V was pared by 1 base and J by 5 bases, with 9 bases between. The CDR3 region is CASSLGEYNNEQFF. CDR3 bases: TGTGCCAGCAGCTTAGGCGAATATAACAATGAGCAGTTCTTC.

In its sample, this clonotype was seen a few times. CDR3 residues: CASSIRQGDNSPLHF. The CDR3 DNA sequence: TGTGCCAGCAGCATCAGACAGGGGGATAATTCACCCCTCCACTTT. The chain uses TRBV11-3 and TRBJ1-6; 9 positions agree with TRBD1. The germline CDR1 and CDR2 sequences are SGHNT and YENEEA. The CDR3 has 15 amino acids. Trimming at V came to 5 bases and at J to 5 bases, leaving 4 bases not matched to a gene.

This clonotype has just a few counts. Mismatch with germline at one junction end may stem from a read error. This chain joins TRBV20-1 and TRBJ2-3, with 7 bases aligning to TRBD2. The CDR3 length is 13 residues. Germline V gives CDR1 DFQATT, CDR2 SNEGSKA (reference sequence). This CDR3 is CSARGTTTDTQYF. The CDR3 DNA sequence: TGCAGTGCGAGAGGGACTACCACAGATACGCAGTATTTT.

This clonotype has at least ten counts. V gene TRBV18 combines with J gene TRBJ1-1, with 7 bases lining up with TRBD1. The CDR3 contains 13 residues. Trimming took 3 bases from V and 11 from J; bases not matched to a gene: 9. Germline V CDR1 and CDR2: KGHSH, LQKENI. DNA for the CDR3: TGTGCCAGCTCACCTTCCAGGGGGAGTGAGGCTTTCTTT. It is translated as CASSPSRGSEAFF.

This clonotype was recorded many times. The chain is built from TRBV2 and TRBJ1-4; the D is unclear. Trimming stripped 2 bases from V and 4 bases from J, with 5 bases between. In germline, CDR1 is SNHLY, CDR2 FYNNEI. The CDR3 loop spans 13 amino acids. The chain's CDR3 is CASSEQVNEKLFF. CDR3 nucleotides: TGTGCCAGCAGTGAACAGGTTAATGAAAAACTGTTTTTT.

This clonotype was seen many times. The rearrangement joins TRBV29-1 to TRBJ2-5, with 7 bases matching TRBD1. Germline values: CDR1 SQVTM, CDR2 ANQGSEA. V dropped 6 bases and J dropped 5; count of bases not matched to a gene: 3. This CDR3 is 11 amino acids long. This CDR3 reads CSVGQDETQYF. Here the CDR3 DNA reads TGCAGCGTAGGACAGGACGAGACCCAGTACTTC.

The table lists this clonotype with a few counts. The CDR3 nucleotides read TGTGCCACCAGTGACCCGGCTAGCGTAGGGGCGGGGAACACTGAAGCTTTCTTT. Its translation is CATSDPASVGAGNTEAFF. This chain uses TRBV24-1 with TRBJ1-1; D is possibly TRBD1 (5 bases). Trimming cost V 4 bases and J 1 base, with 21 bases left between them. The germline V gene has CDR1 KGHDR and CDR2 SFDVKD. CDR3 length: 18 amino acids.

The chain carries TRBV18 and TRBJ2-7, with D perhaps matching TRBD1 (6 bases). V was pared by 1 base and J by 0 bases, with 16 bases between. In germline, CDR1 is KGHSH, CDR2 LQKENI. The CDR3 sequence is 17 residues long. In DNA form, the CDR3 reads TGTGCCAGCTCACCACAAAGGGCAGGGGTGAGCTCCTACGAGCAGTACTTC. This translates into CASSPQRAGVSSYEQYF. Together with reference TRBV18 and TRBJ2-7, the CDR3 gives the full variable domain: NAGVMQNPRHLVRRRGQEARLRCSPMKGHSHVYWYRQLPEEGLKFMVYLQKENIIDESGMPKERFSAEFPKEGPSILRIQQVVRGDSAAYFCASSPQRAGVSSYEQYFGPGTRLTVT.

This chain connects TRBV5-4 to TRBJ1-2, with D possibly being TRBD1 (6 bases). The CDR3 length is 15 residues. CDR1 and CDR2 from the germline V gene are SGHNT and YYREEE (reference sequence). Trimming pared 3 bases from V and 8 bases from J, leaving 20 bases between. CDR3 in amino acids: CASSWGRGPWWGYTF. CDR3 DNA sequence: TGTGCCAGCAGCTGGGGCCGGGGGCCTTGGTGGGGCTACACCTTC.

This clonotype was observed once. The CDR3 here is CATGRTDSYEQYF. The CDR3 DNA follows: TGTGCCACCGGACGGACAGACTCCTACGAGCAGTACTTC. The chain joins TRBV15 to TRBJ2-7, with a possible D match to TRBD1 (6 bases). The V gene lost 8 bases and the J gene lost 0 bases, with 11 bases spanning the gap. Per the germline V gene, CDR1 is LNHNV and CDR2 is YYDKDF (reference sequence). The CDR3 loop spans 13 amino acids. Supplemented by reference TRBV15 and TRBJ2-7, the full variable domain reads DAMVIQNPRYQVTQFGKPVTLSCSQTLNHNVMYWYQQKSSQAPKLLFHYYDKDFNNEADTPDNFQSRRPNTSFCFLDIRSPGLGDTAMYLCATGRTDSYEQYFGPGTRLTVT.

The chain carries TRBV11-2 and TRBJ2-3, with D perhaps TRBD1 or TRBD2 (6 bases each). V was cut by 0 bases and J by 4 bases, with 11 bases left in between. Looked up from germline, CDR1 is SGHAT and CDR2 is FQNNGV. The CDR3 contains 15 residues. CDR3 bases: TGTGCCAGCAGCTTAGAGGGGGGCATCCCAGATACGCAGTATTTT. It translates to CASSLEGGIPDTQYF.

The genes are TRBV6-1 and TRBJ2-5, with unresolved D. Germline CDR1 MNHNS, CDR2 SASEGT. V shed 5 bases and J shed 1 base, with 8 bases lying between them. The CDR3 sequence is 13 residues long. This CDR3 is CASSREPQETQYF. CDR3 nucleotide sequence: TGTGCCAGCAGTAGGGAACCCCAAGAGACCCAGTACTTC.

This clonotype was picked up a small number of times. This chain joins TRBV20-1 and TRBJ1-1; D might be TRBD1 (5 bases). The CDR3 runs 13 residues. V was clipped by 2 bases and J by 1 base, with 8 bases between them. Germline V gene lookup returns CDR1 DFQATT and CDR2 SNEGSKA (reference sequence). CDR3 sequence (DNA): TGCAGTGCTAGACGCGGGGGGAACACTGAAGCTTTCTTT. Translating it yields CSARRGGNTEAFF.

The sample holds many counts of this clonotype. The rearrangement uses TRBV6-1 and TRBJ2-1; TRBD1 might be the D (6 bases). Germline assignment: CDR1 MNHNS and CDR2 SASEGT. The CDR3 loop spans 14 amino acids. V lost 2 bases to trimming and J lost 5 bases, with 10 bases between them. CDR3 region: CASSELGQHNEQFF. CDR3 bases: TGTGCCAGCAGTGAACTTGGACAGCACAATGAGCAGTTCTTC.

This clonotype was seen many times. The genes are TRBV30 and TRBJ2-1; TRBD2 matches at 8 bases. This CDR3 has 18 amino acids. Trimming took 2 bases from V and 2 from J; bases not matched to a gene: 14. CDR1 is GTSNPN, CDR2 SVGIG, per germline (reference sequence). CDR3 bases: TGTGCCTGGAGTTTAGCGGGATTGAGGGGGGCGGCCTACAATGAGCAGTTCTTC. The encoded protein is CAWSLAGLRGAAYNEQFF.

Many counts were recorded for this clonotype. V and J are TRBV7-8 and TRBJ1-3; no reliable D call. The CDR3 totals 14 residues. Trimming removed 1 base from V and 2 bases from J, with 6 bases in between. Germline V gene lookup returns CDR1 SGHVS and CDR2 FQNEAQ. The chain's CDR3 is CASSLDSTGNTIYF. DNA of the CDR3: TGTGCCAGCAGCTTAGATTCCACTGGAAACACCATATATTTT.

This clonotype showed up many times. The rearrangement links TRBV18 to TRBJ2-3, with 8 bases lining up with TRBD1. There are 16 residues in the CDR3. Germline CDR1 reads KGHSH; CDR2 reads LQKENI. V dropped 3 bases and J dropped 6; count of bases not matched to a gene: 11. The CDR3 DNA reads TGTGCCAGCTCACCCACCCACACAGGGGGTGACGATACGCAGTATTTT. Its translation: CASSPTHTGGDDTQYF.

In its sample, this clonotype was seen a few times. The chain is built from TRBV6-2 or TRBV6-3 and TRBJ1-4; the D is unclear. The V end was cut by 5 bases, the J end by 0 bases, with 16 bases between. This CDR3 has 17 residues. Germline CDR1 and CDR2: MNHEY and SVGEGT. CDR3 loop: CASSPYPNSATNEKLFF. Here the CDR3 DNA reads TGTGCCAGCAGTCCCTACCCAAACAGTGCAACTAATGAAAAACTGTTTTTT.

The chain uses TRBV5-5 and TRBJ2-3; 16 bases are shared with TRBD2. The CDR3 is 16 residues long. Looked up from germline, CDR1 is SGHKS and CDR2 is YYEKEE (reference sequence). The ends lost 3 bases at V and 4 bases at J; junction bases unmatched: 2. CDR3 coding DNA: TGTGCCAGCAGCTGGGGACTAGCGGGAGGGTCAGATACGCAGTATTTT. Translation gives CASSWGLAGGSDTQYF.

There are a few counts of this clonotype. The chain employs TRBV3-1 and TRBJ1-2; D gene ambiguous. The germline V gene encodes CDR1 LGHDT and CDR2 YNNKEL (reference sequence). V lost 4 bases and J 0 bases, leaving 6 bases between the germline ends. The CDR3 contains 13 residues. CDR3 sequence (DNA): TGTGCCAGCAGCCCCCCCGCTAACTATGGCTACACCTTC. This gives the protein CASSPPANYGYTF.